The 8 T cell receptor beta chains below were found in one sample sequenced in a study of patients and donors after allogeneic stem cell transplantation. Each CDR3 protein is one row after TCRdb ran MiXCR on the RT-PCR reads. The sample holds about 960,000 distinct CDR3 sequences, more than 15% seen once. Material for sequencing was blood, either unsorted or a sorted T cell fraction (not recorded which). The receptors originated from a human donor who was either an allogeneic HSCT recipient or a stem cell or donor lymphocyte infusion donor (not recorded which). It is not recorded whose cells these are; they may come from a transplant donor.

The chain recombines TRBV11-2 with TRBJ2-5, with D maybe TRBD1 (6 bases). The CDR3 has 17 residues. The germline V and J ends were trimmed by 1 base and 4 bases, with 19 bases remaining between them. Looked up from germline, CDR1 is SGHAT and CDR2 is FQNNGV. The chain's CDR3 is CASSLGFTGSAGETQYF. Written as DNA, the CDR3 is TGTGCCAGCAGCTTAGGGTTTACAGGGAGCGCAGGAGAGACCCAGTACTTC.

This clonotype was detected a few times. The rearrangement links TRBV7-6 to TRBJ2-2; D perhaps matches TRBD2 (5 bases). Germline values: CDR1 SGHVS, CDR2 FNYEAQ. V lost 5 bases to trimming and J lost 3 bases, with 16 bases between them. The CDR3 contains 16 residues. CDR3 amino acids: CASSPPGFGDTGELFF. CDR3 nucleotide sequence: TGTGCCAGCAGCCCCCCGGGGTTTGGTGACACCGGGGAGCTGTTTTTT.

V gene TRBV5-1 combines with J gene TRBJ1-3, with unresolved D. Trimming stripped 4 bases from V and 0 bases from J, with 11 bases between. The CDR3 has 15 amino acids. The germline V gene encodes CDR1 SGHRS and CDR2 YFSETQ. The CDR3: CASSQKVGSGNTIYF. The CDR3 DNA follows: TGCGCCAGCAGCCAGAAAGTCGGCTCTGGAAACACCATATATTTT. The full variable domain, completed using reference TRBV5-1 and TRBJ1-3, is KAGVTQTPRYLIKTRGQQVTLSCSPISGHRSVSWYQQTPGQGLQFLFEYFSETQRNKGNFPGRFSGRQFSNSRSEMNVSTLELGDSALYLCASSQKVGSGNTIYFGEGSWLTVV.

The chain is built from TRBV7-9 and TRBJ2-1; 9 positions agree with TRBD2. J lost 5 bases, V lost 5 bases, and 13 bases had no gene match. Looked up from germline, CDR1 is SEHNR and CDR2 is FQNEAQ (reference sequence). This CDR3 region has 17 residues. CDR3 in amino acids: CASSPLAGTLSDNEQFF. DNA for the CDR3: TGTGCCAGCAGCCCGCTAGCGGGGACCCTTTCCGACAATGAGCAGTTCTTC. The full variable domain, completed using reference TRBV7-9 and TRBJ2-1, is DTGVSQNPRHKITKRGQNVTFRCDPISEHNRLYWYRQTLGQGPEFLTYFQNEAQLEKSRLLSDRFSAERPKGSFSTLEIQRTEQGDSAMYLCASSPLAGTLSDNEQFFGPGTRLTVL.

The genes are TRBV6-6 and TRBJ1-2; D possibly corresponds to TRBD1 (5 bases). The CDR3 contains 13 residues. Germline loops: CDR1 MNHNY, CDR2 SVGAGI (reference sequence). Trimming removed 5 bases at V and 10 bases at J, with 17 bases between. In DNA, the CDR3 is TGTGCCAGCAGTATAACCGCCGACAGAAACTACACCTTC. This sequence encodes CASSITADRNYTF.

This clonotype was picked up a small number of times. The genes are TRBV24-1 and TRBJ2-2; D remains ambiguous. Deletions cut 5 bases from V and 1 base from J, with 16 bases between. Germline values: CDR1 KGHDR, CDR2 SFDVKD. The CDR3 length is 17 residues. The CDR3 is CATSGPSGGENTGELFF. Written as DNA, the CDR3 is TGTGCCACCAGTGGACCGTCCGGCGGTGAGAACACCGGGGAGCTGTTTTTT.

The genes are TRBV28 and TRBJ1-2, with D possibly being TRBD1 (6 bases). The length of the CDR3 is 13 residues. Trimming removed 6 bases from V and 6 bases from J, with 14 bases in between. Looked up from germline, CDR1 is MDHEN and CDR2 is SYDVKM. CDR3 loop: CASSSGQPNGYTF. The CDR3 DNA follows: TGTGCCAGCAGCTCCGGACAGCCCAATGGCTACACCTTC.

This clonotype was seen more than once but under ten times. This sequence joins TRBV27 and TRBJ2-3; 7 positions agree with TRBD1. Germline lookup yields CDR1 MNHEY and CDR2 SMNVEV (reference sequence). The V segment lost 3 bases and the J segment 0 bases; nucleotides outside the gene matches: 3. The length of the CDR3 is 15 residues. The CDR3 coding sequence is TGTGCCAGCAGTTTTGGGACAGACAGCACAGATACGCAGTATTTT. Translated: CASSFGTDSTDTQYF.